The 23 T cell receptor beta chains listed next were all sequenced from one sample in a study of response to subunit inactivated influenza vaccine. MiXCR, run by TCRdb on the RT-PCR reads, gives a single entry per CDR3 protein. The sample yields approximately 520,000 distinct CDR3 sequences, approximately 24% seen once. The sample consisted of CD4+ T cells sorted from PBMCs, taken more than 4 days after vaccination. The source of these receptors is a man between 45 and 60 years old who received an inactivated influenza vaccine.

The chain employs TRBV7-2 and TRBJ2-1, with 15 nucleotides matching TRBD2. CDR1 and CDR2 (germline): SGHTA, FQGNSA. The CDR3 extends over 16 amino acids. V was pared by 1 base and J by 7 bases, with 2 bases of the junction left unmatched. CDR3 loop: CASSLVGTSGGNEQFF. In nucleotides, the CDR3 is TGTGCCAGCAGCTTAGTAGGGACTAGCGGGGGGAATGAGCAGTTCTTC.

This clonotype showed up just a few times. V gene TRBV5-1 combines with J gene TRBJ1-5, with no clear D. Between the trimmed V and J ends, which lost 4 bases and 6 bases, there was a span of 11 bases. CDR1 and CDR2 (germline): SGHRS, YFSETQ. The CDR3 runs to 13 residues. The chain's CDR3 is CASSTAAGQPQHF. The CDR3 DNA reads TGCGCCAGCAGCACAGCCGCGGGTCAGCCCCAGCATTTT.

This clonotype was detected a few times. The CDR3 region is CASSLAAGSYGYTF. DNA of the CDR3: TGTGCCAGCAGCTTAGCGGCAGGCTCTTATGGCTACACCTTC. The chain recombines TRBV7-9 with TRBJ1-2; no clear D. V was pared by 0 bases and J by 5 bases, with 10 bases between. The CDR3 totals 14 residues. CDR1 and CDR2 (germline): SEHNR, FQNEAQ (reference sequence).

This clonotype was detected only once. This chain connects TRBV10-1 to TRBJ1-1; possible D gene TRBD1, 6 bases. Germline V lookup: CDR1 WNHNN, CDR2 SYGVQD (reference sequence). The CDR3 consists of 13 residues. V shed 6 bases and J shed 1 base, with 9 bases lying between them. The CDR3 reads CASRDSPNTEAFF. CDR3 DNA: TGCGCCAGCAGGGACAGCCCGAACACTGAAGCTTTCTTT.

This chain joins TRBV15 and TRBJ1-2, with a possible D match to TRBD1 (5 bases). Germline assignment: CDR1 LNHNV and CDR2 YYDKDF (reference sequence). Trimming removed 0 bases from V and 1 base from J, with 12 bases in between. The CDR3 length is 16 residues. In nucleotides, the CDR3 is TGTGCCACCAGCAGAGATCGGGGGATCATTAACTATGGCTACACCTTC. Amino acids: CATSRDRGIINYGYTF.

The chain is built from TRBV20-1 and TRBJ2-2; TRBD1 matches 7 bases. The CDR3 loop spans 14 amino acids. Trimming took 1 base from V and 1 from J; bases not matched to a gene: 0. Germline CDR1 DFQATT, CDR2 SNEGSKA (reference sequence). CDR3 amino acids: CSARGTGNTGELFF. The CDR3 region has the DNA TGCAGTGCTAGAGGGACAGGGAACACCGGGGAGCTGTTTTTT.

The table lists this clonotype with a count of one. The V and J genes are TRBV18 and TRBJ1-4; 9 bases are a match to TRBD1. Trimming cost V 1 base and J 7 bases; bases outside gene matches: 1. Germline values: CDR1 KGHSH, CDR2 LQKENI. The CDR3 length is 14 residues. The CDR3 coding sequence is TGTGCCAGCTCACCACGGGACAGGGTTGAAAAACTGTTTTTT. Amino acids: CASSPRDRVEKLFF.

This rearrangement joins TRBV28 to TRBJ1-1; 9 bases match TRBD1. V trimming: 5 bases; J trimming: 5 bases; junction bases outside the gene matches: 9. Germline V CDR1 and CDR2: MDHEN, SYDVKM. The CDR3 extends over 15 amino acids. CDR3 coding DNA: TGTGCCAGCAGTGCCCGGGACAGGGCGGCGACTGAAGCTTTCTTT. Protein sequence: CASSARDRAATEAFF. The variable domain in full, completed from reference TRBV28 and TRBJ1-1, reads DVKVTQSSRYLVKRTGEKVFLECVQDMDHENMFWYRQDPGLGLRLIYFSYDVKMKEKGDIPEGYSVSREKKERFSLILESASTNQTSMYLCASSARDRAATEAFFGQGTRLTVV.

The chain's CDR3 is CASSLSLDEQYF. CDR3 sequence (DNA): TGTGCCAGCAGTCTCTCACTCGACGAGCAGTACTTC. The chain links TRBV28 to TRBJ2-7; D is unclear. The length of the CDR3 is 12 residues. Germline assignment: CDR1 MDHEN and CDR2 SYDVKM. Between the trimmed V and J ends, which lost 5 bases and 5 bases, there was a span of 10 bases.

This rearrangement joins TRBV28 to TRBJ2-1; D might be TRBD2 (5 bases). Per germline, CDR1 MDHEN and CDR2 SYDVKM. Trimming took off 2 bases at V and 7 bases at J, with 12 bases between the two ends. The CDR3 spans 14 residues. In nucleotides, the CDR3 is TGTGCCAGCAGTTTAGGGAGATATAAGAATGAGCAGTTCTTC. This encodes CASSLGRYKNEQFF.

The CDR3 nucleotides read TGTGCCAGCAGCTTGGTAGGAGGTGGGGAAGAGACCCAGTACTTC. This sequence encodes CASSLVGGGEETQYF. The genes are TRBV5-8 and TRBJ2-5; the D gene is possibly TRBD2 (5 bases). The CDR3 totals 15 residues. V dropped 0 bases and J dropped 3 bases, with 12 bases sitting between them. In germline, CDR1 is SGHTS, CDR2 YDEGEE.

This clonotype was seen a handful of times. This chain uses TRBV5-1 with TRBJ2-7; 9 positions agree with TRBD1. J lost 0 bases, V lost 3 bases, and 1 base had no gene match. Looked up from germline, CDR1 is SGHRS and CDR2 is YFSETQ. This CDR3 has 14 amino acids. CDR3 coding DNA: TGCGCCAGCAGCTGGACAGGGGACTCCTACGAGCAGTACTTC. It specifies CASSWTGDSYEQYF. Combining the CDR3 with reference TRBV5-1 and TRBJ2-7 gives the whole variable domain KAGVTQTPRYLIKTRGQQVTLSCSPISGHRSVSWYQQTPGQGLQFLFEYFSETQRNKGNFPGRFSGRQFSNSRSEMNVSTLELGDSALYLCASSWTGDSYEQYFGPGTRLTVT.

The gene calls are TRBV7-2 and TRBJ2-7, with 11 bases matching TRBD2. The V gene end was trimmed by 2 bases and the J gene end by 0 bases; junction bases not matched to a gene: 3. The CDR3 consists of 16 residues. Germline loops: CDR1 SGHTA, CDR2 FQGNSA. CDR3 loop: CASSLLAGGYSYEQYF. In nucleotides, the CDR3 is TGTGCCAGCAGCTTACTAGCGGGGGGATACTCCTACGAGCAGTACTTC.

This clonotype was observed once. The chain has TRBV7-2 and TRBJ2-7; 9 bases are a match to TRBD1. V shed 6 bases, J shed 7 bases, and the junction held 10 bases outside the gene matches. Germline V gene sequence: CDR1 SGHTA, CDR2 FQGNSA. The CDR3 is 14 amino acids. The CDR3, as DNA: TGTGCCAGCAGGTCCGGGACAGGGTTTGGTGAGCAGTACTTC. It yields the protein CASRSGTGFGEQYF. Looking up the rest from reference TRBV7-2 and TRBJ2-7 gives the full variable domain: GAGVSQSPSNKVTEKGKDVELRCDPISGHTALYWYRQSLGQGLEFLIYFQGNSAPDKSGLPSDRFSAERTGGSVSTLTIQRTQQEDSAVYLCASRSGTGFGEQYFGPGTRLTVT.

This clonotype was seen a handful of times. The chain employs TRBV3-1 and TRBJ2-7, with D tentatively TRBD2 (6 bases). Germline CDR1 reads LGHDT; CDR2 reads YNNKEL (reference sequence). This CDR3 has 11 residues. V was shortened by 3 bases and J by 9 bases, with 9 bases between the two germline ends. The CDR3 region has the DNA TGTGCCAGCAGCCAGGCGGGATCGCAGTACTTC. It specifies CASSQAGSQYF.

The J gene is TRBJ2-3, the V gene TRBV7-8; possibly TRBD2 for D (7 bases). This CDR3 has 15 amino acids. Trimming stripped 2 bases from V and 5 bases from J, with 14 bases between. Germline CDR1 SGHVS, CDR2 FQNEAQ. The CDR3 nucleotides are TGTGCCAGCAGCTTATCCGGGGGGCGGGGAGATACGCAGTATTTT. Translated: CASSLSGGRGDTQYF.

The chain couples TRBV12-3 or TRBV12-4 to TRBJ2-7, with 11 bases that match TRBD1. V shed 5 bases and J 4 bases; nucleotides not matched to a gene: 7. There are 15 residues in the CDR3. The CDR3 here is CASSAGQGAAYEQYF. The CDR3 coding sequence is TGTGCCAGCAGTGCTGGACAGGGGGCGGCTTACGAGCAGTACTTC.

The chain carries TRBV6-1 and TRBJ1-1; D call uncertain. V was cut by 6 bases and J by 1 base, with 9 bases left in between. In germline, CDR1 is MNHNS, CDR2 SASEGT. The CDR3 totals 13 residues. DNA of the CDR3: TGTGCCAGCAGGACCATGAGGAACACTGAAGCTTTCTTT. The encoded protein is CASRTMRNTEAFF.

This clonotype has only a few counts. The CDR3 is CSAQPGEPDADTQYF. For the CDR3, the DNA is TGCAGTGCCCAACCGGGAGAACCAGACGCAGATACGCAGTATTTT. The gene calls are TRBV20-1 and TRBJ2-3, with D perhaps TRBD2 (6 bases). The V end lost 6 bases, the J end lost 4 bases, and 20 bases lay between the germline ends. The CDR3 spans 15 residues. Germline V CDR1 and CDR2: DFQATT, SNEGSKA (reference sequence).

The chain has TRBV10-2 and TRBJ2-1, with TRBD1 identical over 9 bases. Trimming at V came to 7 bases and at J to 10 bases, leaving 11 bases not matched to a gene. Germline loops: CDR1 WSHSY, CDR2 SAAADI. This CDR3 is built from 14 residues. The CDR3 region has the DNA TGCGCCAGCACTAGGGACAGGGTTTTTATGGAGCAGTTCTTC. Its translation is CASTRDRVFMEQFF.

This chain uses TRBV6-1 with TRBJ2-7, with 11 positions matching TRBD2. The CDR3 loop spans 16 amino acids. Germline loops: CDR1 MNHNS, CDR2 SASEGT. J lost 6 bases, V lost 6 bases, and 13 bases had no gene match. CDR3 DNA: TGTGCCAGCAGCCGCCCGGCGACTAGCGGGATTTTCGAGCAGTACTTC. Encoded protein: CASSRPATSGIFEQYF.

This clonotype was found a few times. This chain connects TRBV7-2 to TRBJ1-5; D not certain. From germline, CDR1 is SGHTA and CDR2 FQGNSA. CDR3 size: 14 residues. V was clipped by 5 bases and J by 1 base, with 9 bases between them. The CDR3 nucleotides are TGTGCCAGCAGCCTACAGAGCAGCAATCAGCCCCAGCATTTT. Its translation is CASSLQSSNQPQHF.

The sample holds a few counts of this clonotype. The rearrangement joins TRBV7-2 to TRBJ2-5; D remains unclear. This CDR3 has 16 amino acids. Germline CDR1 reads SGHTA; CDR2 reads FQGNSA. Between the trimmed V and J ends, which lost 5 bases and 2 bases, there was a span of 18 bases. The CDR3 loop reads CASSQRQTSKQETQYF. The CDR3 DNA reads as TGTGCCAGCAGCCAACGCCAGACATCAAAACAAGAGACCCAGTACTTC.